This TCR beta chain originates from a study of cytomegalovirus exposure and HLA in healthy donors. Study-level information: Both the approximately 120 validation repertoires and the roughly 620 first-cohort repertoires used the same platform, as reported by a later analysis. Whole-study findings and limits: One later analysis, an examination of the roughly 110 validation repertoires, found that first-cohort TCR clusters tended to co-occur in them. Rarity held for most TCR sequences, but there were some public TCRs that occurred in many donors. The study listed 164 cytomegalovirus-associated TCR beta chains.

A remark on this clone: The target antigen is unknown.

The ends lost 5 bases at V and 6 bases at J; junction bases unmatched: 11. The germline gives CDR1 MNHEY, CDR2 SVGAGI. The CDR3 runs to 15 residues. Repertoires were generated with immunoSEQ multiplex PCR, while TCRdb's copy carries only in-frame clones and drops some. The data contain hundreds of thousands of clones, roughly 88% of them singletons. This chain connects TRBV6-5 to TRBJ2-5, with 8 nucleotides matching TRBD2. The TCR was taken from a woman younger than 30 in good health and CMV-seronegative. Sequenced material: PBMCs. As DNA, the CDR3 is TGTGCCAGCAGTAGGAACGGGGGGGGCACCCAGACCCAGTACTTC. Its translation is CASSRNGGGTQTQYF.